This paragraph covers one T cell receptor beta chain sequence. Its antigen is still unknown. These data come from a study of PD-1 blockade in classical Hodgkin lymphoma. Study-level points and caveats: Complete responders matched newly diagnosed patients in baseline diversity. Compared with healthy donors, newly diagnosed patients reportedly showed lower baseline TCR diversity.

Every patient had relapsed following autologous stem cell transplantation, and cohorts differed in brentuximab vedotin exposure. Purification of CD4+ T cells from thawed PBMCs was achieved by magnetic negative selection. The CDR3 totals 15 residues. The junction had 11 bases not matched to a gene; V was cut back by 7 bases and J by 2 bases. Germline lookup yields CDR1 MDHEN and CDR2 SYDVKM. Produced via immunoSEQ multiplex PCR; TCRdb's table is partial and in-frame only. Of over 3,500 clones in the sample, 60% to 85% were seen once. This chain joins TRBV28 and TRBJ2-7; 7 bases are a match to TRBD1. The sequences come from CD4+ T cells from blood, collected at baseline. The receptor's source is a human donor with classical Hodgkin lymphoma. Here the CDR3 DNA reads TGTGCCAGCATAAAAGACAGGGTAAGGACCTACGAGCAGTACTTC. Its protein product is CASIKDRVRTYEQYF.